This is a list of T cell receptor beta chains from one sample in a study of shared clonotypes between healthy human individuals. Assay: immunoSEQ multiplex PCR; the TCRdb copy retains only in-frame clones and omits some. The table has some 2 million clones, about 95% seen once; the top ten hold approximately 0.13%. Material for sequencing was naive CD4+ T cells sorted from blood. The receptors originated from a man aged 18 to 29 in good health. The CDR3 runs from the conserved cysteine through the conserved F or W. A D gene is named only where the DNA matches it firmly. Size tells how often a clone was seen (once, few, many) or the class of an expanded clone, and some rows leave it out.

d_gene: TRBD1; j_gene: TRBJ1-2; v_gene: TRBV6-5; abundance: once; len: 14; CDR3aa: CASSPPTGMGGYTF; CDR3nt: TGTGCCAGCAGTCCTCCGACAGGGATGGGAGGCTACACCTTC
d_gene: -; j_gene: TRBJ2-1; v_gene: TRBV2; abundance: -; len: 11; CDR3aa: CASRVSGPSLF; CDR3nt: TGTGCCAGCAGGGTTTCGGGCCCCAGTCTCTTC
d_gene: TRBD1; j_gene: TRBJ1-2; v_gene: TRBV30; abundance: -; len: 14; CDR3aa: CAWSPPGQVYGYTF; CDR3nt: TGTGCCTGGAGCCCTCCTGGACAGGTATATGGCTACACCTTC
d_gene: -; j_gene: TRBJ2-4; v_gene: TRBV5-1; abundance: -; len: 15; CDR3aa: CASSWDHQTKNIQYF; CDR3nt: TGCGCCAGCAGCTGGGACCACCAAACCAAAAACATTCAGTACTTC
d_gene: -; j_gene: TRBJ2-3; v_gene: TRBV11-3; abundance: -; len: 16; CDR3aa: CASSLVPRESPDTQYF; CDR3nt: TGTGCCAGCAGCTTAGTTCCCCGGGAGTCCCCAGATACGCAGTATTTT
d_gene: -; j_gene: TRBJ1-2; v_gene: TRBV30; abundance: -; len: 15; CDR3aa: CAWMNSRGKIRGYTF; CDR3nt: TGTGCCTGGATGAATAGTCGGGGGAAAATTCGTGGCTACACCTTC
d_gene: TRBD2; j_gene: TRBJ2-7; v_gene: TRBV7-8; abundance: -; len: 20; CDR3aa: CASTLTRTSGTISFRYEQYF; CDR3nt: TGTGCCAGCACCCTTACCCGGACTAGCGGGACGATCAGTTTCCGATACGAGCAGTACTTC
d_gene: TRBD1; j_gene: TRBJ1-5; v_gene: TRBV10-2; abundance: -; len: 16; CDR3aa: CASRSGQGASNQPQHF; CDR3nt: TGCGCCAGCAGATCGGGACAGGGAGCTAGCAATCAGCCCCAGCATTTT
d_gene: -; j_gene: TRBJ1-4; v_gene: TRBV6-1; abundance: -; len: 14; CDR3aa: CASSEQVPREKLFF; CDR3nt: TGTGCCAGCAGTGAACAGGTCCCGCGGGAAAAACTGTTTTTT
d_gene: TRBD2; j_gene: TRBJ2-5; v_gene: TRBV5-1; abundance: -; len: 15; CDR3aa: CASSASGGSQETQYF; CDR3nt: TGCGCCAGCAGCGCTAGCGGGGGGTCCCAAGAGACCCAGTACTTC
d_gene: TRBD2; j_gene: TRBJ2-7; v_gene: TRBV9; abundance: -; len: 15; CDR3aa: CASSKTSGSLYEQYF; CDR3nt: TGTGCCAGCAGCAAGACTAGCGGGAGCCTTTACGAGCAGTACTTC